The next 7 T cell receptor beta chains were all read from a single sample in a study of blood T cell repertoires in COVID-19. Clones were read by immunoSEQ multiplex PCR, and TCRdb kept only the in-frame ones, dropping some. The repertoire holds some 200,000 clones, with around 87% as singletons. The sequenced material came from PBMCs or T cells enriched from blood (not recorded which). The receptors were gathered from a man in his thirties or forties in a cohort exposed to, infected with or recovered from COVID-19 (not recorded which).

This chain joins TRBV5-4 and TRBJ1-2, with 8 positions matching TRBD1. The CDR3 has 13 residues. Germline CDR1 reads SGHNT; CDR2 reads YYREEE (reference sequence). V was clipped by 4 bases and J by 3 bases; unmatched bases: 2. The CDR3 region is CASSHRGDYGYTF. The CDR3 coding sequence is TGTGCCAGCAGCCACAGGGGGGACTATGGCTACACCTTC.

This chain connects TRBV27 to TRBJ2-7; the D gene is possibly TRBD1 (5 bases). Germline assignment: CDR1 MNHEY and CDR2 SMNVEV (reference sequence). V was clipped by 2 bases and J by 5 bases, with 22 bases between them. CDR3 length: 17 amino acids. As DNA, the CDR3 is TGTGCCAGCAGTTTACGACAGCCAGACCGAATAATCCACGAGCAGTACTTC. Amino acid sequence: CASSLRQPDRIIHEQYF.

This clone was counted many times. The CDR3 DNA reads TGTGCCAGCAGCGTACAGGGTATGGACACTGAAGCTTTCTTT. Its protein product is CASSVQGMDTEAFF. The chain combines TRBV7-8 with TRBJ1-1, with a weak D call TRBD1 (6 bases). CDR1 and CDR2 from the germline V gene are SGHVS and FQNEAQ. The V end was cut by 5 bases, the J end by 3 bases, with 13 bases between. The CDR3 runs to 14 residues.

The rearrangement joins TRBV5-1 to TRBJ2-2; a weak D match, TRBD1 (5 bases). The V end was cut by 6 bases, the J end by 6 bases, with 18 bases between. Germline CDR1 and CDR2: SGHRS and YFSETQ. There are 15 residues in the CDR3. This CDR3 reads CASTPGRVVSGELFF. The CDR3 coding sequence is TGCGCCAGCACCCCCGGCAGGGTTGTATCCGGGGAGCTGTTTTTT.

The chain employs TRBV19 and TRBJ2-2; the match to TRBD2 covers 9 bases. Germline V gives CDR1 LNHDA, CDR2 SQIVND (reference sequence). V was pared by 2 bases and J by 2 bases, with 6 bases of the junction left unmatched. The CDR3 sequence is 17 residues long. Written as DNA, the CDR3 is TGTGCCAGTAGTATATTAGGACTAGCGACAAACACCGGGGAGCTGTTTTTT. Its protein product is CASSILGLATNTGELFF. Supplemented by reference TRBV19 and TRBJ2-2, the full variable domain reads DGGITQSPKYLFRKEGQNVTLSCEQNLNHDAMYWYRQDPGQGLRLIYYSQIVNDFQKGDIAEGYSVSREKKESFPLTVTSAQKNPTAFYLCASSILGLATNTGELFFGEGSRLTVL.

This chain joins TRBV15 and TRBJ2-3; D might be TRBD2 (7 bases). Trimming took 0 bases from V and 2 from J, leaving 18 bases between them. The CDR3 has 18 amino acids. Germline CDR1 reads LNHNV; CDR2 reads YYDKDF (reference sequence). The CDR3: CATSRDRGGLADTDTQYF. DNA of the CDR3: TGTGCCACCAGCAGAGACAGGGGAGGGCTGGCCGACACAGATACGCAGTATTTT.

This sequence joins TRBV27 and TRBJ2-7; D is ambiguous. V was trimmed by 0 bases and J by 6 bases, leaving 12 bases between them. There are 14 residues in the CDR3. Germline CDR1 and CDR2: MNHEY and SMNVEV (reference sequence). The CDR3 nucleotides are TGTGCCAGCAGTTTATCATCCACAACCATCGAGCAGTACTTC. The encoded protein is CASSLSSTTIEQYF.